These 32 T cell receptor beta chains originate from one sample sequenced in a study of cytomegalovirus exposure and HLA in healthy donors. PCR was performed using 60 Vbeta and 13 Jbeta primers. Generated by immunoSEQ multiplex PCR, the TCRdb table keeps only in-frame clones and is missing some. The data show about 95,000 clones, with about 86% seen just once and approximately 4.2% held by the top ten. The source material was PBMCs. Receptors were obtained from a woman in her 70s in good health and CMV-seropositive.

The chain joins TRBV19 to TRBJ2-5, with 7 bases identical to TRBD1. The J call may not be correct, given that the DNA end is closer to TRBJ2-7. This CDR3 has 16 amino acids. In germline, CDR1 is LNHDA, CDR2 SQIVND (reference sequence). This CDR3 is CASSRYTGEYSYEQYF. The CDR3 DNA reads TGTGCCAGTAGTAGATATACAGGGGAGTACTCCTACGAGCAGTACTTC.

The genes are TRBV4-2 and TRBJ2-1; 14 bases line up with TRBD2. Trimming at V came to 2 bases and at J to 9 bases, leaving 6 bases not matched to a gene. Germline CDR1 is LGHNA and CDR2 is YNFKEQ. This CDR3 is 16 amino acids long. The CDR3 coding sequence is TGTGCCAGCAGCCAACAAGGGGGACTAGCGGGAGCTGAGCAGTTCTTC. Residues: CASSQQGGLAGAEQFF.

The J gene is TRBJ2-2, the V gene TRBV11-1; no definite D call. From germline, CDR1 is SGHAT and CDR2 FQDESV (reference sequence). V dropped 1 base and J dropped 5 bases, with 5 bases sitting between them. There are 13 residues in the CDR3. The CDR3 DNA sequence: TGTGCCAGCAGCTTAGGGCAGACCGGGGAGCTGTTTTTT. Protein: CASSLGQTGELFF.

This clone was seen just once. The chain is built from TRBV10-2 and TRBJ2-5, with 8 bases aligning to TRBD1. Losses at the gene ends were 6 bases for V and 7 bases for J; bases not matched to a gene: 10. The CDR3 runs 14 residues. Germline V CDR1 and CDR2: WSHSY, SAAADI. CDR3 nucleotides: TGCGCCAGCAGAGACTCGGGACAGGCCCCGACCCAGTACTTC. It translates to CASRDSGQAPTQYF.

This clone was observed a few times. The gene calls are TRBV7-3 and TRBJ2-7, with 7 bases aligning to TRBD1. This CDR3 region has 13 residues. V lost 4 bases, J lost 3 bases, and 3 bases stayed unmatched. Germline V gives CDR1 SGHTA, CDR2 FQGTGA. CDR3 nucleotide sequence: TGTGCCAGCAGCTCGGGACAGAACTACGAGCAGTACTTC. Protein product: CASSSGQNYEQYF. Drawing the rest from reference TRBV7-3 and TRBJ2-7, the complete variable domain is GAGVSQTPSNKVTEKGKYVELRCDPISGHTALYWYRQSLGQGPEFLIYFQGTGAADDSGLPNDRFFAVRPEGSVSTLKIQRTERGDSAVYLCASSSGQNYEQYFGPGTRLTVT.

The chain combines TRBV2 with TRBJ1-2, with D tentatively TRBD1 (6 bases). V lost 7 bases and J 4 bases, leaving 16 bases between the germline ends. The CDR3 spans 14 residues. Germline-derived CDR1 and CDR2 are SNHLY and FYNNEI. CDR3 loop: CASMTGGLGYGYTF. CDR3 DNA sequence: TGTGCCAGCATGACTGGGGGCTTGGGCTATGGCTACACCTTC. Drawing the rest from reference TRBV2 and TRBJ1-2, the complete variable domain is EPEVTQTPSHQVTQMGQEVILRCVPISNHLYFYWYRQILGQKVEFLVSFYNNEISEKSEIFDDQFSVERPDGSNFTLKIRSTKLEDSAMYFCASMTGGLGYGYTFGSGTRLTVV.

This chain joins TRBV6-5 and TRBJ2-2; D gene ambiguous. Germline assignment: CDR1 MNHEY and CDR2 SVGAGI. V was shortened by 2 bases and J by 1 base, with 5 bases between the two germline ends. This CDR3 is built from 14 residues. CDR3 in DNA: TGTGCCAGCAGTTACCGGGTGAACACCGGGGAGCTGTTTTTT. This sequence encodes CASSYRVNTGELFF.

In DNA, the CDR3 is TGTGCCAGCCAGACTAGCGGGGATACCTACAATGAGCAGTTCTTC. As protein: CASQTSGDTYNEQFF. V is TRBV19 and J is TRBJ2-1; 11 bases fit TRBD2. The CDR3 length is 15 residues. V gave up 9 bases and J gave up 2 bases; unmatched junction bases: 6. Germline-derived CDR1 and CDR2 are LNHDA and SQIVND (reference sequence).

The rearrangement uses TRBV30 and TRBJ2-1, with TRBD2 matching over 9 bases. Germline loops: CDR1 GTSNPN, CDR2 SVGIG (reference sequence). V shed 8 bases, J shed 9 bases, and the junction held 23 bases outside the gene matches. CDR3 length: 17 residues. CDR3 protein: CAAEGGGLASTRGEQFF. CDR3 nucleotides: TGTGCCGCCGAGGGGGGGGGACTAGCTTCAACCCGGGGTGAGCAGTTCTTC.

V usage is TRBV5-8 and J usage is TRBJ1-2; D might be TRBD1 (6 bases). V gave up 6 bases and J gave up 8 bases, with 20 bases separating them. The V gene's germline CDR1 is SGHTS and CDR2 YDEGEE. CDR3 length equals 14 residues. The DNA for the CDR3 is TGTGCCAGCAACGAGGAGAGGGGGTATCAGGGCTACACCTTC. It is translated as CASNEERGYQGYTF.

The CDR3 spells CAISETGETYNEQFF. The CDR3 coding sequence is TGTGCCATCAGTGAGACAGGGGAGACCTACAATGAGCAGTTCTTC. The chain has TRBV10-3 and TRBJ2-1; 7 bases map to TRBD1. With 2 bases clipped from V and 2 bases from J, the junction kept 3 bases outside the gene matches. Per germline, CDR1 ENHRY and CDR2 SYGVKD. The CDR3 covers 15 residues.

Notes on this clone: Additional DNA sequences in this sample encode the identical CDR3. V usage is TRBV5-4 and J usage is TRBJ2-7; tentative D call: TRBD1 (5 bases). V lost 0 bases, J lost 2 bases, and 6 bases lay in between. Germline V gene lookup returns CDR1 SGHNT and CDR2 YYREEE (reference sequence). The CDR3 loop spans 13 amino acids. Here the CDR3 DNA reads TGTGCCAGCAGCTTGGCAGGGACCTACGAGCAGTACTTC. It translates to CASSLAGTYEQYF.

The chain couples TRBV19 to TRBJ2-7; D is uncertain. The CDR3 is made up of 13 amino acids. In germline, CDR1 is LNHDA, CDR2 SQIVND (reference sequence). The V gene lost 7 bases and the J gene lost 5 bases, with 15 bases spanning the gap. CDR3 sequence: CASTTTQSDEQYF. CDR3 coding DNA: TGTGCCAGTACCACCACTCAAAGCGACGAGCAGTACTTC.

The chain carries TRBV5-4 and TRBJ2-3; 10 nucleotides match TRBD2. The CDR3 is 16 amino acids. With 4 bases clipped from V and 3 bases from J, the junction kept 8 bases outside the gene matches. Germline V lookup: CDR1 SGHNT, CDR2 YYREEE (reference sequence). This chain's CDR3 is CASSTGLAIRTDTQYF. Written as DNA, the CDR3 is TGTGCCAGCAGCACGGGACTAGCGATAAGGACAGATACGCAGTATTTT.

V and J are TRBV19 and TRBJ2-1; TRBD2 matches at 9 bases. The CDR3 extends over 15 amino acids. Germline trimming cut 6 bases from V and 0 bases from J; bases unmatched to any gene: 3. Germline-derived CDR1 and CDR2 are LNHDA and SQIVND (reference sequence). DNA for the CDR3: TGTGCCAGTAGGACACTAGCGGGCTCCTACAATGAGCAGTTCTTC. Protein: CASRTLAGSYNEQFF.

The rearrangement uses TRBV19 and TRBJ1-5; D perhaps matches TRBD1 (6 bases). CDR3 length: 15 residues. CDR1 and CDR2 (germline): LNHDA, SQIVND (reference sequence). The CDR3 here is CAASRQAYSNQPQHF. The CDR3 nucleotides are TGTGCGGCAAGCCGACAGGCGTATAGCAATCAGCCCCAGCATTTT. Full variable domain (missing parts from reference TRBV19 and TRBJ1-5): DGGITQSPKYLFRKEGQNVTLSCEQNLNHDAMYWYRQDPGQGLRLIYYSQIVNDFQKGDIAEGYSVSREKKESFPLTVTSAQKNPTAFYLCAASRQAYSNQPQHFGDGTRLSIL.

This chain connects TRBV7-2 to TRBJ2-1, with 11 bases that match TRBD2. Unmatched junction bases numbered 17, after V lost 3 bases and J lost 7 bases. The CDR3 covers 19 residues. Germline V lookup: CDR1 SGHTA, CDR2 FQGNSA. The CDR3 bases are TGTGCCAGCAGCTTGGGACCGGGCGTAGCGGGAGGGGAGCGAAATGAGCAGTTCTTC. Protein sequence: CASSLGPGVAGGERNEQFF.

The rearrangement links TRBV13 to TRBJ2-7; D is possibly TRBD2 (5 bases). The CDR3 extends over 16 amino acids. Trimming shortened V by 5 bases and J by 0 bases, and 17 bases separated the two germline ends. The germline gives CDR1 PRHDT, CDR2 FYEKMQ (reference sequence). CDR3 in DNA: TGTGCCAGCAGCAAACCTCAGCGGCGCACCTCCTACGAGCAGTACTTC. Translation: CASSKPQRRTSYEQYF.

This rearrangement joins TRBV30 to TRBJ2-1; D not certain. From germline, CDR1 is GTSNPN and CDR2 SVGIG (reference sequence). The CDR3 has 13 amino acids. Deletions cut 3 bases from V and 7 bases from J, with 13 bases between. The CDR3 coding sequence is TGTGCCTGGAGGAACAAAGCCGGGAATGAGCAGTTCTTC. The encoded protein is CAWRNKAGNEQFF.

V and J are TRBV7-2 and TRBJ2-3; no clear D gene. V lost 5 bases to trimming and J lost 0 bases, with 18 bases between them. Per germline, CDR1 SGHTA and CDR2 FQGNSA. The CDR3 is 17 residues long. The CDR3 nucleotides read TGTGCCAGCAGCCCTTTTAGTGCGGCGGTGAGCACAGATACGCAGTATTTT. It specifies CASSPFSAAVSTDTQYF.

This chain links TRBV25-1 with TRBJ2-1; TRBD2 aligns across 7 bases. V lost 10 bases, J lost 2 bases, and 5 bases stayed unmatched. Per germline, CDR1 MGHDK and CDR2 SYGVNS. The CDR3 spans 13 residues. The CDR3 bases are TGTGCCACCGAGCGGGGCCCCTACAATGAGCAGTTCTTC. This translates into CATERGPYNEQFF.

The chain is built from TRBV2 and TRBJ2-5; 7 bases agree with TRBD2. The germline V gene encodes CDR1 SNHLY and CDR2 FYNNEI. Trimming removed 6 bases from V and 5 bases from J; junction bases left unmatched: 12. The CDR3 has 15 residues. The CDR3 loop is CASSGGPGGMETQYF. CDR3 bases: TGTGCCAGCAGCGGTGGACCCGGGGGGATGGAGACCCAGTACTTC.

The chain is built from TRBV18 and TRBJ1-1; TRBD1 is a possible D gene (6 bases). The germline CDR1 and CDR2 sequences are KGHSH and LQKENI. V was shortened by 3 bases and J by 2 bases, with 7 bases between the two germline ends. This CDR3 is built from 13 residues. This chain's CDR3 is CASSPRGNTEAFF. In DNA, the CDR3 is TGTGCCAGCTCACCCAGGGGTAACACTGAAGCTTTCTTT.

The chain employs TRBV7-3 and TRBJ1-1, with a weak D call TRBD1 (5 bases). Between the trimmed V and J ends, which lost 1 base and 2 bases, there was a span of 11 bases. The CDR3 has 15 amino acids. Germline CDR1 SGHTA, CDR2 FQGTGA. CDR3 nucleotide sequence: TGTGCCAGCAGCTTAATGGGGGGAGGTAACACTGAAGCTTTCTTT. It encodes CASSLMGGGNTEAFF.

CDR3 coding DNA: TGTGCCACCTCTCCCGGGACAGGGGCGTACGAGCAGTACTTC. Amino acids: CATSPGTGAYEQYF. The chain uses TRBV10-3 and TRBJ2-7, with 10 bases that match TRBD1. CDR3 length equals 14 residues. V lost 10 bases to trimming and J lost 4 bases; unmatched junction nucleotides: 10. Germline V gives CDR1 ENHRY, CDR2 SYGVKD.

V and J are TRBV28 and TRBJ2-5, with a possible D match to TRBD1 (7 bases). The CDR3 has 12 amino acids. Germline V lookup: CDR1 MDHEN, CDR2 SYDVKM. The germline V and J ends were trimmed by 11 bases and 2 bases, with 12 bases remaining between them. The CDR3 sequence: CAGGGGQETQYF. In DNA, the CDR3 is TGTGCCGGAGGGGGCGGTCAAGAGACCCAGTACTTC.

This chain links TRBV6-6 with TRBJ1-2, with TRBD1 matching over 10 bases. Germline V gene lookup returns CDR1 MNHNY and CDR2 SVGAGI (reference sequence). The CDR3 is made up of 13 amino acids. V trimming: 8 bases; J trimming: 8 bases; junction bases outside the gene matches: 8. CDR3: CASGRGQGKGYTF. In DNA, the CDR3 is TGTGCCAGCGGAAGGGGACAGGGGAAGGGCTACACCTTC.

This clone was counted a few times. The genes are TRBV5-1 and TRBJ2-3; D remains ambiguous. V was shortened by 0 bases and J by 2 bases, with 10 bases between the two germline ends. CDR1 is SGHRS and CDR2 is YFSETQ in the germline V gene. This CDR3 has 15 residues. The chain's CDR3 is CASSLEYRPTDTQYF. CDR3 nucleotide sequence: TGCGCCAGCAGCTTGGAGTACAGACCCACAGATACGCAGTATTTT.

This chain uses TRBV7-2 with TRBJ1-1; 10 bases are a match to TRBD1. CDR3 length: 15 amino acids. Germline values: CDR1 SGHTA, CDR2 FQGNSA. With 1 base clipped from V and 8 bases from J, the junction kept 7 bases outside the gene matches. The CDR3 sequence is CASSLVGTGVDEAFF. Here the CDR3 DNA reads TGTGCCAGCAGCTTAGTCGGGACAGGGGTCGACGAAGCTTTCTTT.

The chain couples TRBV15 to TRBJ1-2; D call uncertain. The CDR3 length is 13 residues. Looked up from germline, CDR1 is LNHNV and CDR2 is YYDKDF (reference sequence). V lost 6 bases to trimming and J lost 7 bases, with 15 bases between them. In DNA form, the CDR3 reads TGTGCCACCAGAGGAGGACGGGAGCTTGGCTACACCTTC. Translation gives CATRGGRELGYTF.

The V gene is TRBV5-4, the J gene TRBJ2-3; 12 nucleotides line up with TRBD1. V was pared by 4 bases and J by 3 bases, with 9 bases of the junction left unmatched. The CDR3 covers 17 residues. Germline V gene data show CDR1 as SGHNT and CDR2 as YYREEE (reference sequence). CDR3 DNA sequence: TGTGCCAGCAGCGGGACAGGGGGCGCGGGAGGGACAGATACGCAGTATTTT. Translated: CASSGTGGAGGTDTQYF.

This clone was found a few times. The J gene is TRBJ2-1, the V gene TRBV7-3, with 7 bases fitting TRBD2. The length of the CDR3 is 16 residues. The V and J ends lost 0 bases and 7 bases, in that order; junction bases with no gene match: 9. Germline V CDR1 and CDR2: SGHTA, FQGTGA. The chain's CDR3 is CASSLTLGRARNEQFF. The DNA for the CDR3 is TGTGCCAGCAGCTTAACACTTGGGAGGGCGAGAAATGAGCAGTTCTTC.